Listed below are T cell receptor beta chains from one sample, sequenced in a study of cytomegalovirus exposure and HLA in healthy donors. TCRdb's table, derived via immunoSEQ multiplex PCR, lists solely in-frame clones and lacks some. In the table there are 170,000 or so clones, around 70% of which are singletons. Specimen: PBMCs. These receptors were collected from a male donor in good health and CMV-seronegative. Both conserved end residues are part of each CDR3. D genes are given only for firm matches. Size is omitted from some rows. Given values are once, few, many or a class for expanded clones.

clone_size: .
v_call: TRBV5-1
j_call: TRBJ1-2
d_call: .
cdr3_nt: TGCGCCAGCAGCTTGGCCGCTACTAACTATGGCTACACCTTC
cdr3_aa: CASSLAATNYGYTF

clone_size: .
v_call: TRBV25-1
j_call: TRBJ1-1
d_call: .
cdr3_nt: TGTGCCAGCAGTGATCCGGGAACCCCTGCAGCTTTCTTT
cdr3_aa: CASSDPGTPAAFF

clone_size: .
v_call: TRBV29-1
j_call: TRBJ2-7
d_call: .
cdr3_nt: TGCAGCTTCTCCCGCGAGGGGGTCTACGAGCAGTACTTC
cdr3_aa: CSFSREGVYEQYF

clone_size: .
v_call: TRBV5-1
j_call: TRBJ2-3
d_call: TRBD2
cdr3_nt: TGCGCCAGCAGCTTGGGTCTAGCGGGGGGGCAAGATACGCAGTATTTT
cdr3_aa: CASSLGLAGGQDTQYF

clone_size: .
v_call: TRBV15
j_call: TRBJ1-1
d_call: .
cdr3_nt: TGTGCCACCAGCACCGGGGGAGGTTGGACTGAAGCTTTCTTT
cdr3_aa: CATSTGGGWTEAFF

clone_size: .
v_call: TRBV19
j_call: TRBJ2-7
d_call: TRBD2
cdr3_nt: TGTGCCAGTAGCCCAGGGACTAGCGGGAGAGGGTCCTACGAGCAGTACTTC
cdr3_aa: CASSPGTSGRGSYEQYF

clone_size: many
v_call: TRBV6-6
j_call: TRBJ2-5
d_call: .
cdr3_nt: TGTGCCAGCAGTTACTATTACGGGGGAGAGACCCAGTACTTC
cdr3_aa: CASSYYYGGETQYF

clone_size: few
v_call: TRBV19
j_call: TRBJ2-1
d_call: TRBD2
cdr3_nt: TGTGCCAGTAGCCGATCGCGGGGGGGCCTAGGAAACGAGCAGTTCTTC
cdr3_aa: CASSRSRGGLGNEQFF

clone_size: once
v_call: TRBV27
j_call: TRBJ2-7
d_call: TRBD1
cdr3_nt: TGTGCCAGCTCTTTGACAGGGGTCACCTACGAGCAGTACTTC
cdr3_aa: CASSLTGVTYEQYF

clone_size: few
v_call: TRBV9
j_call: TRBJ2-3
d_call: .
cdr3_nt: TGTGCCAGCAGCGTAGAGGGGACAGATACGCAGTATTTT
cdr3_aa: CASSVEGTDTQYF

clone_size: .
v_call: TRBV25-1
j_call: TRBJ1-2
d_call: .
cdr3_nt: TGTGCCAGCAGTGTCTTCGAGTATGGCTACACCTTC
cdr3_aa: CASSVFEYGYTF

clone_size: once
v_call: TRBV9
j_call: TRBJ2-1
d_call: TRBD2
cdr3_nt: TGTGCCAGCAGCGTAGCCGGGAGGGCTAATGAGCAGTTCTTC
cdr3_aa: CASSVAGRANEQFF

clone_size: .
v_call: TRBV28
j_call: TRBJ1-2
d_call: .
cdr3_nt: TGTGCCAGCAGTGTAGGGGGTGCGAACTATGGCTACACCTTC
cdr3_aa: CASSVGGANYGYTF

clone_size: .
v_call: TRBV4-1
j_call: TRBJ1-1
d_call: TRBD1
cdr3_nt: TGCGCCAGCAGCCGAACAGGGGGGGGCACTGAAGCTTTCTTT
cdr3_aa: CASSRTGGGTEAFF

clone_size: once
v_call: TRBV10-3
j_call: TRBJ1-5
d_call: TRBD1
cdr3_nt: TGTGCCACCAGGGACAGGGAGAATCAGCCCCAGCATTTT
cdr3_aa: CATRDRENQPQHF

clone_size: .
v_call: TRBV28
j_call: TRBJ2-7
d_call: .
cdr3_nt: TGTGCCAGCTCCTACTCGGGGACCTACGAGCAGTACTTC
cdr3_aa: CASSYSGTYEQYF

clone_size: .
v_call: TRBV19
j_call: TRBJ2-1
d_call: TRBD2
cdr3_nt: TGTGCCAGTAGTATTTTCGAGGCGGGAGTCGGCTCCTACAATGAGCAGTTCTTC
cdr3_aa: CASSIFEAGVGSYNEQFF

clone_size: .
v_call: TRBV4-3
j_call: TRBJ1-5
d_call: .
cdr3_nt: TGCGCCAGCAGCCAAGATTGGCGAGGTGGCAATCAGCCCCAGCATTTT
cdr3_aa: CASSQDWRGGNQPQHF

clone_size: once
v_call: TRBV6-1
j_call: TRBJ2-7
d_call: TRBD1
cdr3_nt: TGTGCTATTGAAAAGGACAGGCTCTCCTACGAGCAGTACTTC
cdr3_aa: CAIEKDRLSYEQYF

clone_size: .
v_call: TRBV6-6
j_call: TRBJ1-6
d_call: .
cdr3_nt: TGTGCCAGCAGTTGGGGCCCGGGGGATACTTCACCCCTCCACTTT
cdr3_aa: CASSWGPGDTSPLHF

clone_size: few
v_call: TRBV25-1
j_call: TRBJ1-3
d_call: .
cdr3_nt: TGTGCCAGCAGTGAGGTGGGCAGGCTCAACACCATATATTTT
cdr3_aa: CASSEVGRLNTIYF

clone_size: .
v_call: TRBV28
j_call: TRBJ1-5
d_call: TRBD1
cdr3_nt: TGTGCCAGCAGCTCCGGGACAGGGAGTCAGCCCCAGCATTTT
cdr3_aa: CASSSGTGSQPQHF

clone_size: .
v_call: TRBV4-1
j_call: TRBJ2-1
d_call: TRBD2
cdr3_nt: TGCGCCAGCAGCGGGGCCGGGACTAGCGGGAGTAGTGAGCAGTTCTTC
cdr3_aa: CASSGAGTSGSSEQFF

clone_size: .
v_call: TRBV30
j_call: TRBJ1-5
d_call: .
cdr3_nt: TGTGCCTGGAGCGACCGAAAGCGACAGGTGGTTTATGGTCCCCAGCATTTT
cdr3_aa: CAWSDRKRQVVYGPQHF

clone_size: .
v_call: TRBV30
j_call: TRBJ1-3
d_call: TRBD1
cdr3_nt: TGTGCCTGTTCCAGGGGGGCAGGAAATTATGGAAACACCATATATTTT
cdr3_aa: CACSRGAGNYGNTIYF

clone_size: .
v_call: TRBV7-3
j_call: TRBJ2-1
d_call: .
cdr3_nt: TGTGCCAGCACCTCAATTCCCGGCGGCCCCTACAATGAGCAGTTCTTC
cdr3_aa: CASTSIPGGPYNEQFF

clone_size: .
v_call: TRBV6-1
j_call: TRBJ2-7
d_call: .
cdr3_nt: TGTGCCAGCAGTGAAGGACGTCGGACAGCCTACGAGCAGTACTTC
cdr3_aa: CASSEGRRTAYEQYF

clone_size: few
v_call: TRBV28
j_call: TRBJ2-7
d_call: TRBD1
cdr3_nt: TGTGCCAGCAGTTTGGACAGGAACACCTACGAGCAGTACTTC
cdr3_aa: CASSLDRNTYEQYF

clone_size: few
v_call: TRBV5-4
j_call: TRBJ2-7
d_call: .
cdr3_nt: TGTGCCAGCAGCCCCCAACAGGCTTACGAGCAGTACTTC
cdr3_aa: CASSPQQAYEQYF

clone_size: .
v_call: TRBV2
j_call: TRBJ1-1
d_call: .
cdr3_nt: TGTGCCAGCAGAGAGGCAGGGCCTAGGACTGAAGCTTTCTTT
cdr3_aa: CASREAGPRTEAFF

clone_size: .
v_call: TRBV28
j_call: TRBJ1-5
d_call: TRBD1
cdr3_nt: TGTGCCAGCAGTGTATGGGCTCGGGACAGGGAGTATAGCAATCAGCCCCAGCATTTT
cdr3_aa: CASSVWARDREYSNQPQHF

clone_size: .
v_call: TRBV27
j_call: TRBJ2-7
d_call: .
cdr3_nt: TGTGCCAGCAGTCAGGCACGGGAGATCTACGAGCAGTACTTC
cdr3_aa: CASSQAREIYEQYF

clone_size: .
v_call: TRBV19
j_call: TRBJ1-6
d_call: TRBD1
cdr3_nt: TGTGCCAGTAGTATTGGGAGCAGGGGGATATATAATTCACCCCTCCACTTT
cdr3_aa: CASSIGSRGIYNSPLHF

clone_size: .
v_call: TRBV6-5
j_call: TRBJ1-5
d_call: TRBD1
cdr3_nt: TGTGCCAGCAGAGGGACAGGTTTGTTAGCCCAGCATTTT
cdr3_aa: CASRGTGLLAQHF

clone_size: few
v_call: TRBV7-9
j_call: TRBJ2-1
d_call: TRBD1
cdr3_nt: TGTGCCAGCAGCCCCGGGACAGGGAATCTGTACAATGAGCAGTTCTTC
cdr3_aa: CASSPGTGNLYNEQFF

clone_size: .
v_call: TRBV6-6
j_call: TRBJ2-1
d_call: TRBD1
cdr3_nt: TGTGCCAGCAGTTACCCTGGACAGGCCTTTCTCGAGCAGTTCTTC
cdr3_aa: CASSYPGQAFLEQFF

clone_size: .
v_call: TRBV7-9
j_call: TRBJ1-5
d_call: .
cdr3_nt: TGTGCCAGCAGCTTAGGAGGGATCAATCAGCCCCAGCATTTT
cdr3_aa: CASSLGGINQPQHF

clone_size: .
v_call: TRBV5-6
j_call: TRBJ2-1
d_call: .
cdr3_nt: TGTGCCAGCAGCTCGGACGGACTTATCTCCTACAATGAGCAGTTCTTC
cdr3_aa: CASSSDGLISYNEQFF

clone_size: .
v_call: TRBV6-5
j_call: TRBJ1-1
d_call: .
cdr3_nt: TGTGCCAGCAGCTCGAGAGGCGCGGCCACTGAAGCTTTCTTT
cdr3_aa: CASSSRGAATEAFF

clone_size: .
v_call: TRBV5-6
j_call: TRBJ2-7
d_call: .
cdr3_nt: TGTGCCAGCAGGCTTTGGGGCTCCGGAGCCTACGAGCAGTACTTC
cdr3_aa: CASRLWGSGAYEQYF

clone_size: once
v_call: TRBV9
j_call: TRBJ2-3
d_call: TRBD2
cdr3_nt: TGTGCCTCCTCGGGGCGGGGGGGCACAGATACGCAGTATTTT
cdr3_aa: CASSGRGGTDTQYF

clone_size: .
v_call: TRBV6-1
j_call: TRBJ1-2
d_call: TRBD1
cdr3_nt: TGTGCCAGCAGTTCCAGGACAGGGGATGGCTACACCTTC
cdr3_aa: CASSSRTGDGYTF

clone_size: .
v_call: TRBV4-2
j_call: TRBJ2-3
d_call: TRBD2
cdr3_nt: TGTGCCAGCAGCCGGCTGTCAACTAGCGGGAGGGCTCAGGGAGATACGCAGTATTTT
cdr3_aa: CASSRLSTSGRAQGDTQYF

clone_size: few
v_call: TRBV9
j_call: TRBJ2-2
d_call: .
cdr3_nt: TGTGCCAGCAGCGTAGGGGGGGTGGCAGCGAACACCGGGGAGCTGTTTTTT
cdr3_aa: CASSVGGVAANTGELFF

clone_size: once
v_call: TRBV19
j_call: TRBJ1-5
d_call: TRBD1
cdr3_nt: TGTGCCAGTAGGATACCGGGACAGGGAAGTGATAGCAATCAGCCCCAGCATTTT
cdr3_aa: CASRIPGQGSDSNQPQHF

clone_size: .
v_call: TRBV4-1
j_call: TRBJ1-2
d_call: .
cdr3_nt: TGCGCCAGCAGCCCCCGGCCCCGTTCAGGTGGCTACACCTTC
cdr3_aa: CASSPRPRSGGYTF

clone_size: .
v_call: TRBV21-1
j_call: TRBJ2-1
d_call: .
cdr3_nt: TGTGCCAGCAGCAAAGTCCGGCCTAGCGGGAGGCCCCACTACAATGAGCAGTTCTTC
cdr3_aa: CASSKVRPSGRPHYNEQFF

clone_size: few
v_call: TRBV25-1
j_call: TRBJ2-2
d_call: .
cdr3_nt: TGTGCCAGCAGTGATCCCCGGACAGCTAACACCGGGGAGCTGTTTTTT
cdr3_aa: CASSDPRTANTGELFF

clone_size: .
v_call: TRBV6-1
j_call: TRBJ1-2
d_call: TRBD1
cdr3_nt: TGTGCCAGCAGTGAAGCCGGACAGGGGGCAGGGTATGGCTACACCTTC
cdr3_aa: CASSEAGQGAGYGYTF

clone_size: .
v_call: TRBV5-1
j_call: TRBJ2-3
d_call: TRBD2
cdr3_nt: TGCGCCAGCAGCCCTGGCTCTAGCGGGGCGAGGACAGATACGCAGTATTTT
cdr3_aa: CASSPGSSGARTDTQYF

clone_size: few
v_call: TRBV6-6
j_call: TRBJ1-2
d_call: TRBD1
cdr3_nt: TGTGCCAGCAGCGATCGACAGGGGGGGGTCTATGGCTACACCTTC
cdr3_aa: CASSDRQGGVYGYTF

clone_size: .
v_call: TRBV6-1
j_call: TRBJ2-7
d_call: TRBD2
cdr3_nt: TGTGCCAGCAGTCCCGTAGCGGGGGGGATCTACGAGCAGTACTTC
cdr3_aa: CASSPVAGGIYEQYF

clone_size: few
v_call: TRBV2
j_call: TRBJ2-1
d_call: .
cdr3_nt: TGTGCCACCCTGAGCTACAATGAGCAGTTCTTC
cdr3_aa: CATLSYNEQFF

clone_size: medium-sized
v_call: TRBV4-3
j_call: TRBJ1-4
d_call: TRBD1
cdr3_nt: TGCGCCAGCAGCCAAGAAGGGCCCGGGACAGGGGGTGAAAAACTGTTTTTT
cdr3_aa: CASSQEGPGTGGEKLFF

clone_size: .
v_call: TRBV29-1
j_call: TRBJ1-4
d_call: .
cdr3_nt: TGCAGCGTTGTAGCGGGTCAACATGAAAAACTGTTTTTT
cdr3_aa: CSVVAGQHEKLFF